This TCR beta chain stems from a study of blood T cell repertoires in COVID-19. Across the whole study: Sites across the United States, Italy and Spain contributed samples from acute and convalescent COVID-19. PBMCs, B-cell-depleted T cells, or T cells were the source of the cDNA or gDNA that made up the material.

Germline trimming cut 7 bases from V and 2 bases from J; bases unmatched to any gene: 9. This CDR3 is built from 15 residues. Germline CDR1 LNHDA, CDR2 SQIVND (reference sequence). Study processing details: Nucleated cell counts were estimated from reference gene primer amplification. Using immunoSEQ multiplex PCR, the repertoire was profiled, and TCRdb retains in-frame clones only, with some absent. The V and J calls and clone size were taken over from that table, and D and trimming were inferred from the DNA. Altogether about 160,000 clones are present, more than 60% being singletons, with the ten largest covering 7% to 9%.

Sequencing was done on a sample of peripheral blood. The V and J genes are TRBV19 and TRBJ2-3; 7 bases are shared with TRBD1. The source of this sequence is a man in his 60s with acute or convalescent COVID-19. The CDR3 here is CASTPLGTVTDTQYF. CDR3 bases: TGTGCCAGTACCCCGCTGGGGACAGTCACAGATACGCAGTATTTT.